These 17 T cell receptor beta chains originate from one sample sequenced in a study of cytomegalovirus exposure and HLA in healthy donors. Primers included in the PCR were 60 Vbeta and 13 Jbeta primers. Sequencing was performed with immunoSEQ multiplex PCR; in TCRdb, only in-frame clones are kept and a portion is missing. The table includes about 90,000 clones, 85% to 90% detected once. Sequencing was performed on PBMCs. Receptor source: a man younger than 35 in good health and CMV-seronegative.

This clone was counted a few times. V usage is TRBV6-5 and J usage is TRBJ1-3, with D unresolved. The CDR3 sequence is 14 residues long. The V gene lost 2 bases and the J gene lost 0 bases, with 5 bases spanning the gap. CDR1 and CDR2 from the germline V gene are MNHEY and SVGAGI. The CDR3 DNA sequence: TGTGCCAGCAGTTACGAGAGCTCTGGAAACACCATATATTTT. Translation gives CASSYESSGNTIYF.

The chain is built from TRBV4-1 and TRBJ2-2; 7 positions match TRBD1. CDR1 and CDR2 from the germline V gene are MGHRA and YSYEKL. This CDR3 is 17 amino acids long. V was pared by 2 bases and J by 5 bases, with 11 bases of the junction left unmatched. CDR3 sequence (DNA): TGCGCCAGCAGCCAACCCTTTCGACAGGGAAGAACCGGGGAGCTGTTTTTT. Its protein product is CASSQPFRQGRTGELFF.

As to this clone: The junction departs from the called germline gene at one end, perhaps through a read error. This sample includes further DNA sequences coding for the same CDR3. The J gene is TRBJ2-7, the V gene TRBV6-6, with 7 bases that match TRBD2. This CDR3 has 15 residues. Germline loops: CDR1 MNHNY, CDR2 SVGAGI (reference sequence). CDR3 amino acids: CASSYSSSGGYEQYF. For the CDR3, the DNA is TGCGCCAGCAGTTACTCGTCTAGCGGAGGATACGAGCAGTACTTC.

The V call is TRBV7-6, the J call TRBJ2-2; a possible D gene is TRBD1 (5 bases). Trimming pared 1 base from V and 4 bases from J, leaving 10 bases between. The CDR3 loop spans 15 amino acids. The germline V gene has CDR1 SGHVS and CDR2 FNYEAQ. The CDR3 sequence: CASSLGAGITGELFF. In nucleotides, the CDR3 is TGTGCCAGCAGCTTAGGAGCAGGGATCACCGGGGAGCTGTTTTTT.

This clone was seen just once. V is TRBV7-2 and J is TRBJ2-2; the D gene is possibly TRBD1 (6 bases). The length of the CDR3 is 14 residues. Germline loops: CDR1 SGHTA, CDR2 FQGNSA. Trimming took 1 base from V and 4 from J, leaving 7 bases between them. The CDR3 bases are TGTGCCAGCAGCTTAGTACAGGGCACCGGGGAGCTGTTTTTT. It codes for CASSLVQGTGELFF. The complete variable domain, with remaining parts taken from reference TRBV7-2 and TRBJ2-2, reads GAGVSQSPSNKVTEKGKDVELRCDPISGHTALYWYRQSLGQGLEFLIYFQGNSAPDKSGLPSDRFSAERTGGSVSTLTIQRTQQEDSAVYLCASSLVQGTGELFFGEGSRLTVL.

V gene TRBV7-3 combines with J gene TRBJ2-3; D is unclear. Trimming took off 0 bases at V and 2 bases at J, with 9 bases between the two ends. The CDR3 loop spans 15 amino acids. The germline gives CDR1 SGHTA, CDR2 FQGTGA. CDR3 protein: CASSLTRSPTDTQYF. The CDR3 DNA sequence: TGTGCCAGCAGCTTAACGCGGAGTCCCACAGATACGCAGTATTTT.

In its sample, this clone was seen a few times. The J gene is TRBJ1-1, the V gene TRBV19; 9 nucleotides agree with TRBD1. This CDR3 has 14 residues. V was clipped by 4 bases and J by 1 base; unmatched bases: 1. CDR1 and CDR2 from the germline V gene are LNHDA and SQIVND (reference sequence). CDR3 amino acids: CASSKGQGNTEAFF. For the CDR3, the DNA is TGTGCCAGTAGTAAGGGACAGGGGAACACTGAAGCTTTCTTT.

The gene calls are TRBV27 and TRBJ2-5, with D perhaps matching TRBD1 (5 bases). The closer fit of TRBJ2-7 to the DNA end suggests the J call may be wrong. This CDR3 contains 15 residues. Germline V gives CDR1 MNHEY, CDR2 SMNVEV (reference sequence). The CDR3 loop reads CASSSSPQGSYEQYF. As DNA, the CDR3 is TGTGCCAGCAGTTCCTCCCCCCAGGGCTCCTACGAGCAGTACTTC.

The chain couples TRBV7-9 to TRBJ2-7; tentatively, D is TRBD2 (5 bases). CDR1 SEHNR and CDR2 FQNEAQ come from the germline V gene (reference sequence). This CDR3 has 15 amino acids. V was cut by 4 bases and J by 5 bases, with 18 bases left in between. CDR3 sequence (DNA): TGTGCCAGCAGCTCTCCGGGGTATCGGCTCCACGAGCAGTACTTC. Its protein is CASSSPGYRLHEQYF.

The CDR3 here is CASSQASYEQYF. The CDR3 DNA sequence: TGCGCCAGCAGTCAGGCCTCCTACGAGCAGTACTTC. The chain is built from TRBV23-1 and TRBJ2-7; D gene unclear. TRBV23-1 is labeled an ORF, and its function is uncertain. This CDR3 spans 12 amino acids. Trimming removed 3 bases at V and 0 bases at J, with 3 bases between.

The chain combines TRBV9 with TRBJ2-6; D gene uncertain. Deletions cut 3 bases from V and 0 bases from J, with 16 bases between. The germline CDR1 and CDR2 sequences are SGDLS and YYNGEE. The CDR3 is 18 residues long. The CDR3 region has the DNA TGTGCCAGCAGCGGAATGGGCCAGTTCCTCTCTGGGGCCAACGTCCTGACTTTC. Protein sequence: CASSGMGQFLSGANVLTF.

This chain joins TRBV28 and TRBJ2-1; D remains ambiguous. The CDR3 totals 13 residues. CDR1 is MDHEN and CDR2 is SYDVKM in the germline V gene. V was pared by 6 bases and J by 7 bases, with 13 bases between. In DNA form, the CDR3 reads TGTGCCAGCAGAGTCCGAGAGTTGAATGAGCAGTTCTTC. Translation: CASRVRELNEQFF.

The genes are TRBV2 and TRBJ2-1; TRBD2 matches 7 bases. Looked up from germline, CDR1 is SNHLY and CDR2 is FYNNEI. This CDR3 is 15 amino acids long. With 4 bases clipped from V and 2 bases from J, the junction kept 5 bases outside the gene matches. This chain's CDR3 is CASSALAVPYNEQFF. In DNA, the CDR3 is TGTGCCAGCAGTGCGCTAGCGGTCCCCTACAATGAGCAGTTCTTC. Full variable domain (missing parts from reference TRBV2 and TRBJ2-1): EPEVTQTPSHQVTQMGQEVILRCVPISNHLYFYWYRQILGQKVEFLVSFYNNEISEKSEIFDDQFSVERPDGSNFTLKIRSTKLEDSAMYFCASSALAVPYNEQFFGPGTRLTVL.

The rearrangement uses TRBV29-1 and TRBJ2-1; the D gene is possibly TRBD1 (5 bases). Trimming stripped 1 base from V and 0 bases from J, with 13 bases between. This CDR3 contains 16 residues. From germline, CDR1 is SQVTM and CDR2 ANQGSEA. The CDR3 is CSVEGGAESSYNEQFF. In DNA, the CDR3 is TGCAGCGTTGAAGGTGGGGCGGAGAGCTCCTACAATGAGCAGTTCTTC.

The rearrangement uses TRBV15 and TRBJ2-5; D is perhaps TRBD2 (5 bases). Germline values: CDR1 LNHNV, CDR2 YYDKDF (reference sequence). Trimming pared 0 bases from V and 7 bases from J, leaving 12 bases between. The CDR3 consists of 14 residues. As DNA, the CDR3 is TGTGCCACCAGCAGAGATGAGGGAATGGGGACCCAGTACTTC. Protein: CATSRDEGMGTQYF. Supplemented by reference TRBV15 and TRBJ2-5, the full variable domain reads DAMVIQNPRYQVTQFGKPVTLSCSQTLNHNVMYWYQQKSSQAPKLLFHYYDKDFNNEADTPDNFQSRRPNTSFCFLDIRSPGLGDTAMYLCATSRDEGMGTQYFGPGTRLLVL.

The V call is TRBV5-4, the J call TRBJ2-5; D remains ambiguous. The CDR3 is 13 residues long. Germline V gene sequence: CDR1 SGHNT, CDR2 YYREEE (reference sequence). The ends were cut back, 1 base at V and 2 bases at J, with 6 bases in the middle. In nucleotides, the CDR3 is TGTGCCAGCAGCTTGACCGAGCAAGAGACCCAGTACTTC. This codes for CASSLTEQETQYF.

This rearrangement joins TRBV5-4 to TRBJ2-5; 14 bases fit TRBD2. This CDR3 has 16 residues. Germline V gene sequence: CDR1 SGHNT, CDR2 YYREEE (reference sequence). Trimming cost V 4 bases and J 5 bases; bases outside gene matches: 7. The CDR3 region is CASSPQTSGRVETQYF. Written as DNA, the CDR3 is TGTGCCAGCAGCCCCCAGACTAGCGGGAGGGTGGAGACCCAGTACTTC.